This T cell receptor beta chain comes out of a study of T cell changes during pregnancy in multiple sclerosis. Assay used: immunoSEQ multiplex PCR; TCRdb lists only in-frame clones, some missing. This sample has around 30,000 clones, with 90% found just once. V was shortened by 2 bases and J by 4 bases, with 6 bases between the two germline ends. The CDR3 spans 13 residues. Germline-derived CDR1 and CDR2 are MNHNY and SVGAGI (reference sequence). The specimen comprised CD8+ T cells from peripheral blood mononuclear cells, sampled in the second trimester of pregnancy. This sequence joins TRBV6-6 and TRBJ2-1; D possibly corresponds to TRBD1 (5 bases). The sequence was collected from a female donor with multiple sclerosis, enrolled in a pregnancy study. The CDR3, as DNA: TGTGCCAGCAGTTACGGGGCTTACAATGAGCAGTTCTTC. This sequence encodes CASSYGAYNEQFF.